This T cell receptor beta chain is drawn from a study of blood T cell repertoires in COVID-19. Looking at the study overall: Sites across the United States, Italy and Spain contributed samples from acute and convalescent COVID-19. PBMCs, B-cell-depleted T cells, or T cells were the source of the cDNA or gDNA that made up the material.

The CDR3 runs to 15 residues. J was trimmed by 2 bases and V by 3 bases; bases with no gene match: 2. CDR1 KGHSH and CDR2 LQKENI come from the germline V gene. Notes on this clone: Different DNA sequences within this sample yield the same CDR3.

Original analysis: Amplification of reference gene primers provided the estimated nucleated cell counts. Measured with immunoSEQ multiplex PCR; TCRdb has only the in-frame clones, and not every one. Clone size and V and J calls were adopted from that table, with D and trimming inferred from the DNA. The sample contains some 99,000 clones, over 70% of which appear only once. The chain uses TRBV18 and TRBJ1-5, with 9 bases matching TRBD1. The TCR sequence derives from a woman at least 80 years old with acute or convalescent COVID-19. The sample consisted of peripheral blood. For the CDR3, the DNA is TGTGCCAGCTCACCCGACAGGGGGGGCAATCAGCCCCAGCATTTT. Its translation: CASSPDRGGNQPQHF.